This entry is about one T cell receptor (beta chain). Its antigen is not known. The data originate from a study of OX40 agonist ivuxolimab in advanced cancers. In the study overall: Prior anti-PD-1, anti-PD-L1 or anti-CTLA-4 therapy was allowed; 40% had some.

Germline CDR1 is GTSNPN and CDR2 is SVGIG (reference sequence). The CDR3 loop spans 20 amino acids. The junction had 20 bases not matched to a gene; V was cut back by 0 bases and J by 4 bases. TCRdb keeps only in-frame clones here, not all; method: immunoSEQ multiplex PCR. The data show about 150,000 clones, 94% seen once. Study-level findings and limits: CD4+ and CD8+ blood T cells expanded clonally by week 6 at 0.1 to 3.0 mg/kg. Which antigen the expanded peripheral T cells recognized is unknown. On average, CD8+ T cells had more expanded clones than CD4+.

The clonotype comes from an adult with an advanced solid tumor such as melanoma, head and neck, liver or kidney cancer. The sample here was CD4+ or CD8+ T cells sorted from blood, taken in a trial of the OX40 agonist ivuxolimab. The chain couples TRBV30 to TRBJ2-1, with 8 bases fitting TRBD1. The CDR3 sequence: CAWSVRWPGGLKPRYNEQFF. The CDR3 coding sequence is TGTGCCTGGAGTGTACGTTGGCCAGGGGGCCTGAAACCCCGATACAATGAGCAGTTCTTC.